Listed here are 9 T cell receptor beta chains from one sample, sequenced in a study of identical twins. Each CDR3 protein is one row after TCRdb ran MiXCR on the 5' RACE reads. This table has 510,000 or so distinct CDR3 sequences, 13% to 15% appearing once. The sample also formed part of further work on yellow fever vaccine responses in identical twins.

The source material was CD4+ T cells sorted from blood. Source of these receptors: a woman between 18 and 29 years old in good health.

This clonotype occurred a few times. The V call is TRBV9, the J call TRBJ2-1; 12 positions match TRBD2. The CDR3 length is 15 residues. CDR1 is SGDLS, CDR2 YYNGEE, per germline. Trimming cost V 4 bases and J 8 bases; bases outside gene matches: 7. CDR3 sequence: CASSTGLAGIHEQFF. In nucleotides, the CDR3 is TGTGCCAGCAGCACTGGACTAGCGGGAATCCATGAGCAGTTCTTC. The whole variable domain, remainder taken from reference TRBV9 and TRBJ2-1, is DSGVTQTPKHLITATGQRVTLRCSPRSGDLSVYWYQQSLDQGLQFLIQYYNGEERAKGNILERFSAQQFPDLHSELNLSSLELGDSALYFCASSTGLAGIHEQFFGPGTRLTVL.

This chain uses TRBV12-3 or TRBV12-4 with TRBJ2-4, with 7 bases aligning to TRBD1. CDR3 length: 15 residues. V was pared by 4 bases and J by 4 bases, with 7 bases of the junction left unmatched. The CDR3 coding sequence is TGTGCCAGCAGTTCGTTGCAGGGGGATAAAAACATTCAGTACTTC. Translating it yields CASSSLQGDKNIQYF.

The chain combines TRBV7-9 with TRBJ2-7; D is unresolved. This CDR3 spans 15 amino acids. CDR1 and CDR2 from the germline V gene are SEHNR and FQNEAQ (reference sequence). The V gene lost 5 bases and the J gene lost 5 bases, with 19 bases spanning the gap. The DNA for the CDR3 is TGTGCCAGCAGCGCGCGATTAGAATCTACCGACGAGCAGTACTTC. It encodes CASSARLESTDEQYF.

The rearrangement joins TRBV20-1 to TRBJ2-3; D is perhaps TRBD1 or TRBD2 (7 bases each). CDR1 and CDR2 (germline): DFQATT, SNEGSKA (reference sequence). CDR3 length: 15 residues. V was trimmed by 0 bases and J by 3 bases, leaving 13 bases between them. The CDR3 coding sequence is TGCAGTGCTAGAGAGGGAGGGGGCAGAACAGATACGCAGTATTTT. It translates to CSAREGGGRTDTQYF.

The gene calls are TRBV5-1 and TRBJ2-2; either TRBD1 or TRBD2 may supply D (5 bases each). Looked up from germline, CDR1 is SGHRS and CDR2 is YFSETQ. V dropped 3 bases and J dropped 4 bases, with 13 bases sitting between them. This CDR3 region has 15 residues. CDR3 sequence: CASSSGLGPTGELFF. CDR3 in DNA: TGCGCCAGCAGCTCGGGGTTGGGGCCCACCGGGGAGCTGTTTTTT.

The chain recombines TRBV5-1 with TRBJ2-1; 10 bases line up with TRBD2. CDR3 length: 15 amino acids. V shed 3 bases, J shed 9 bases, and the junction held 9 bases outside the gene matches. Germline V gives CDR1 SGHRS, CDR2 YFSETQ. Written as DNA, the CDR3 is TGCGCCAGCAGCTCCAGGACTAGCGGCCTAAGTGAGCAGTTCTTC. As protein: CASSSRTSGLSEQFF.

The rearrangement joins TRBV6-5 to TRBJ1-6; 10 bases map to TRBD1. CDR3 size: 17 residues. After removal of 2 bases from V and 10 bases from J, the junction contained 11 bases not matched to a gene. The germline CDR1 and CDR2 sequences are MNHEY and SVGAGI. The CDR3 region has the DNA TGTGCCAGCAGTTACCGTCCCGGGACAGGGGAAAGCTCACCCCTCCACTTT. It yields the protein CASSYRPGTGESSPLHF.

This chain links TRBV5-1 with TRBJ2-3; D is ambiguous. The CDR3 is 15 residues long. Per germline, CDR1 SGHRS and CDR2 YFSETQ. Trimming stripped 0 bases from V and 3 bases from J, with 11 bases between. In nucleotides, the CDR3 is TGCGCCAGCAGCTTGGACAGCGAGAGAACAGATACGCAGTATTTT. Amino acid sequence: CASSLDSERTDTQYF.

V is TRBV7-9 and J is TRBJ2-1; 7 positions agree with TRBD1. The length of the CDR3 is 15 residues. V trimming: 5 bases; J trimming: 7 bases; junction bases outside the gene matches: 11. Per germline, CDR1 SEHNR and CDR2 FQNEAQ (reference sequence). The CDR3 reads CASSPRGGEWNEQFF. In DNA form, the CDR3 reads TGTGCCAGCAGCCCCCGAGGGGGCGAGTGGAATGAGCAGTTCTTC.